The 22 T cell receptor beta chains in this list originate from one sample, sequenced in a study of T cell responses to AZD1222 COVID-19 vaccine. Clones were read by immunoSEQ multiplex PCR, and TCRdb kept only the in-frame ones, dropping some. The sample carries 130,000 to 150,000 clones, approximately 90% recorded once. The input for sequencing was peripheral blood, taken 28 days after the second AZD1222 dose. These receptors were taken from an adult who received the AZD1222 COVID-19 vaccine.

This sequence joins TRBV11-1 and TRBJ1-2; D is uncertain. Trimming took off 1 base at V and 0 bases at J, with 6 bases between the two ends. Germline CDR1 SGHAT, CDR2 FQDESV (reference sequence). The CDR3 is 14 amino acids. The CDR3 loop reads CASSLVPANYGYTF. The CDR3 bases are TGTGCCAGCAGCTTAGTCCCGGCTAACTATGGCTACACCTTC.

The genes are TRBV5-4 and TRBJ1-2; D may be TRBD1 (5 bases). Deletions cut 3 bases from V and 3 bases from J, with 18 bases between. Germline CDR1 reads SGHNT; CDR2 reads YYREEE (reference sequence). This CDR3 comprises 16 residues. CDR3 DNA sequence: TGTGCCAGCAGCTCCCCGGGACGCACGAACGACTATGGCTACACCTTC. Its protein is CASSSPGRTNDYGYTF.

This chain links TRBV7-2 with TRBJ1-1, with D maybe TRBD1 (6 bases). The CDR3 extends over 13 amino acids. Looked up from germline, CDR1 is SGHTA and CDR2 is FQGNSA. Trimming cost V 2 bases and J 4 bases, with 8 bases left between them. CDR3 nucleotides: TGTGCCAGCAGCTTATACAGGGCCACTGAAGCTTTCTTT. Translating it yields CASSLYRATEAFF.

This clone was found a few times. The chain combines TRBV27 with TRBJ2-7; the match to TRBD2 covers 11 bases. The CDR3 has 14 residues. J lost 3 bases, V lost 6 bases, and 4 bases had no gene match. Germline V CDR1 and CDR2: MNHEY, SMNVEV (reference sequence). The DNA for the CDR3 is TGTGCCAGCAGCGGACTAGCGGGTCTCTACGAGCAGTACTTC. This translates into CASSGLAGLYEQYF.

The J gene is TRBJ1-5, the V gene TRBV6-1; 11 nucleotides line up with TRBD1. V shed 4 bases, J shed 7 bases, and the junction held 12 bases outside the gene matches. The CDR3 sequence is 17 residues long. Germline V gene lookup returns CDR1 MNHNS and CDR2 SASEGT. CDR3 DNA: TGTGCCAGCAGTGCGGGACAGGGGGGCTTTGGGGGGCAGCCCCAGCATTTT. It codes for CASSAGQGGFGGQPQHF.

The J gene is TRBJ2-5, the V gene TRBV4-2; maybe TRBD2 (6 bases). Germline CDR1 and CDR2: LGHNA and YNFKEQ. The CDR3 runs 17 residues. Trimming stripped 0 bases from V and 4 bases from J, with 18 bases between. The DNA for the CDR3 is TGTGCCAGCAGCCAAGATTTAGAGACTAGAGGGTTAGAGACCCAGTACTTC. It yields the protein CASSQDLETRGLETQYF.

This chain connects TRBV6-5 to TRBJ2-2, with unresolved D. V dropped 4 bases and J dropped 7 bases, with 16 bases sitting between them. In germline, CDR1 is MNHEY, CDR2 SVGAGI. The CDR3 contains 15 residues. In DNA, the CDR3 is TGTGCCAGCAGTTCGCTCGGACGTTTAGGCGGGGAGCTGTTTTTT. Protein product: CASSSLGRLGGELFF.

The rearrangement links TRBV7-2 to TRBJ2-3; 7 bases fit TRBD1. V lost 5 bases and J lost 2; bases outside the gene matches: 10. The CDR3 sequence is 16 residues long. Germline values: CDR1 SGHTA, CDR2 FQGNSA. CDR3 protein: CASSPGGSTATDTQYF. The CDR3 nucleotides are TGTGCCAGCAGCCCAGGGGGTTCGACAGCCACAGATACGCAGTATTTT.

The chain is built from TRBV4-3 and TRBJ1-4; 11 bases align to TRBD1. The germline V gene has CDR1 LGHNA and CDR2 YSLEER. V lost 0 bases to trimming and J lost 0 bases; unmatched junction nucleotides: 9. The CDR3 spans 20 residues. CDR3: CASSQELSGQGAATNEKLFF. As DNA, the CDR3 is TGCGCCAGCAGCCAAGAGCTGTCCGGACAGGGGGCCGCAACTAATGAAAAACTGTTTTTT.

J is TRBJ1-2 and V is TRBV29-1; maybe TRBD1 (6 bases). There are 11 residues in the CDR3. CDR1 is SQVTM, CDR2 ANQGSEA, per germline. Trimming shortened V by 2 bases and J by 12 bases, and 13 bases separated the two germline ends. CDR3 amino acids: CSVEKTGWHTF. CDR3 nucleotide sequence: TGCAGCGTTGAAAAGACAGGTTGGCACACCTTC. Full variable domain (rest looked up from reference TRBV29-1 and TRBJ1-2): SAVISQKPSRDICQRGTSLTIQCQVDSQVTMMFWYRQQPGQSLTLIATANQGSEATYESGFVIDKFPISRPNLTFSTLTVSNMSPEDSSIYLCSVEKTGWHTFGSGTRLTVV.

The chain uses TRBV27 and TRBJ2-1; the match to TRBD2 covers 11 bases. V was clipped by 6 bases and J by 9 bases; unmatched bases: 13. The length of the CDR3 is 16 residues. Germline values: CDR1 MNHEY, CDR2 SMNVEV (reference sequence). CDR3 sequence: CASRTRIAGGPGEQFF. The CDR3 region has the DNA TGTGCCAGCAGAACCCGAATAGCGGGAGGGCCAGGTGAGCAGTTCTTC.

The CDR3 spells CASSPEGEKLFF. CDR3 DNA sequence: TGTGCCAGCTCACCTGAGGGTGAAAAACTGTTTTTT. V and J are TRBV18 and TRBJ1-4; no firm D call. The germline V and J ends were trimmed by 3 bases and 7 bases, with 6 bases remaining between them. Germline-derived CDR1 and CDR2 are KGHSH and LQKENI. CDR3 length: 12 amino acids.

The rearrangement links TRBV29-1 to TRBJ1-1; no definite D call. Germline lookup yields CDR1 SQVTM and CDR2 ANQGSEA. V dropped 7 bases and J dropped 5 bases, with 23 bases sitting between them. The CDR3 contains 15 residues. The DNA of the CDR3 is TGCAGCGCCGAACATGTTTTTGGTCCGAGGACTGAAGCTTTCTTT. Translation gives CSAEHVFGPRTEAFF. Looking up the rest from reference TRBV29-1 and TRBJ1-1 gives the full variable domain: SAVISQKPSRDICQRGTSLTIQCQVDSQVTMMFWYRQQPGQSLTLIATANQGSEATYESGFVIDKFPISRPNLTFSTLTVSNMSPEDSSIYLCSAEHVFGPRTEAFFGQGTRLTVV.

CDR3 sequence (DNA): TGTGCCAGCAGCTTAGGGGCGGGGAGCTCCTACGAGCAGTACTTC. This translates into CASSLGAGSSYEQYF. The V and J genes are TRBV7-7 and TRBJ2-7; TRBD2 is a possible D gene (6 bases). The V gene's germline CDR1 is SSHAT and CDR2 FNYEAQ (reference sequence). This CDR3 spans 15 amino acids. The V end lost 1 base, the J end lost 0 bases, and 10 bases lay between the germline ends.

The chain couples TRBV10-3 to TRBJ2-7; D perhaps matches TRBD2 (5 bases). This CDR3 contains 16 residues. V was pared by 10 bases and J by 2 bases, with 24 bases between. Germline V CDR1 and CDR2: ENHRY, SYGVKD. The CDR3 reads CATPELLVQGTYEQYF. The CDR3 DNA follows: TGTGCCACCCCAGAATTACTAGTGCAAGGCACCTACGAGCAGTACTTC.

This sequence joins TRBV6-1 and TRBJ1-6, with D possibly being TRBD1 (5 bases). The ends were cut back, 3 bases at V and 9 bases at J, with 15 bases in the middle. CDR3 size: 15 residues. CDR1 MNHNS and CDR2 SASEGT come from the germline V gene. The CDR3 reads CASSDRPRDGSPLHF. The CDR3 nucleotides are TGTGCCAGCAGTGACCGGCCAAGGGACGGTTCACCCCTCCACTTT.

This chain uses TRBV18 with TRBJ1-1; no clear D. CDR1 KGHSH and CDR2 LQKENI come from the germline V gene. V was pared by 2 bases and J by 4 bases, with 11 bases between. The CDR3 runs 14 residues. CDR3 DNA: TGTGCCAGCTCACCAACAGAACAGACCACTGAAGCTTTCTTT. As protein: CASSPTEQTTEAFF.

The chain couples TRBV6-2 or TRBV6-3 to TRBJ1-1; TRBD1 matches at 8 bases. The germline CDR1 and CDR2 sequences are MNHEY and SVGEGT. The CDR3 totals 14 residues. With 4 bases clipped from V and 5 bases from J, the junction kept 6 bases outside the gene matches. The CDR3 DNA sequence: TGTGCCAGCAGTTCGCTTGGACAGGGAACTGAAGCTTTCTTT. Translated, it gives CASSSLGQGTEAFF.

The V and J genes are TRBV24-1 and TRBJ1-1, with D possibly TRBD1 on 6 matching bases. The ends were cut back, 4 bases at V and 0 bases at J, with 14 bases in the middle. The CDR3 extends over 16 amino acids. CDR1 and CDR2 from the germline V gene are KGHDR and SFDVKD. This chain's CDR3 is CATSEFQGILNTEAFF. CDR3 DNA: TGTGCCACCAGTGAGTTTCAGGGGATACTGAACACTGAAGCTTTCTTT.

The genes are TRBV19 and TRBJ1-5, with D maybe TRBD1 (5 bases). The CDR3 totals 14 residues. Germline loops: CDR1 LNHDA, CDR2 SQIVND (reference sequence). V was trimmed by 5 bases and J by 4 bases, leaving 12 bases between them. The chain's CDR3 is CASSPDRLNQPQHF. In nucleotides, the CDR3 is TGTGCCAGTAGTCCTGACAGACTGAATCAGCCCCAGCATTTT.

This chain joins TRBV3-1 (or the pseudogene TRBV3-2) and TRBJ2-7; the D is unclear. The CDR3 sequence is 11 residues long. V dropped 4 bases and J dropped 4 bases, with 5 bases sitting between them. Per germline, CDR1 LGHDT and CDR2 YNNKEL (reference sequence). This CDR3 reads CASSLGYEQYF. In DNA, the CDR3 is TGTGCCAGCAGCCTGGGTTACGAGCAGTACTTC.

The chain is built from TRBV19 and TRBJ2-1, with 7 positions matching TRBD2. CDR1 and CDR2 (germline): LNHDA, SQIVND (reference sequence). V was pared by 2 bases and J by 10 bases, with 8 bases of the junction left unmatched. The length of the CDR3 is 14 residues. The CDR3 nucleotides read TGTGCCAGTAGTATACGCGGGAGAGTTTGGGAGCAGTTCTTC. Translation: CASSIRGRVWEQFF. The variable domain in full, with the rest retrieved from reference TRBV19 and TRBJ2-1, is DGGITQSPKYLFRKEGQNVTLSCEQNLNHDAMYWYRQDPGQGLRLIYYSQIVNDFQKGDIAEGYSVSREKKESFPLTVTSAQKNPTAFYLCASSIRGRVWEQFFGPGTRLTVL.